This TCR beta chain was recovered during a study of T cell responses to AZD1222 COVID-19 vaccine. Germline-derived CDR1 and CDR2 are SGDLS and YYNGEE. Trimming took 0 bases from V and 2 from J, leaving 8 bases between them. This CDR3 has 14 amino acids. Assay used: immunoSEQ multiplex PCR; TCRdb lists only in-frame clones, some missing. This table has about 68,000 clones, about 90% appearing once. Notes on the study in general: Repertoire samples came only from after the peak T cell response.

As concerns this clone: Its cognate antigen is unknown.

The sequence derives from an adult in good health. Sequenced here: peripheral blood, sampled on day 0 of AZD1222 vaccination. The rearrangement uses TRBV9 and TRBJ2-5, with TRBD1 as a possible D gene (6 bases). CDR3 nucleotides: TGTGCCAGCAGCGTAGGGACAGAACAAGAGACCCAGTACTTC. Amino acids: CASSVGTEQETQYF.